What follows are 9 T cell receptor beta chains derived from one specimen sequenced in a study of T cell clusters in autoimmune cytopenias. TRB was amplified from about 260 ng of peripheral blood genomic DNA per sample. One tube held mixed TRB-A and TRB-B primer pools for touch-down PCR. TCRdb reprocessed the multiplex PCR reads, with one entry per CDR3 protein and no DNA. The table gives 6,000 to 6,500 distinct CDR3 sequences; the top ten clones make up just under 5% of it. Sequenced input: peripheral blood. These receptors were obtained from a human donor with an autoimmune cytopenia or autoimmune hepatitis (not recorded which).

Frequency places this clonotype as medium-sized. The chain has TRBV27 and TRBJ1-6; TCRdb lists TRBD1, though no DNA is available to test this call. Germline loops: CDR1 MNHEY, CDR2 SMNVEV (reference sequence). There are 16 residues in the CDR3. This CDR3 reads CASSLSGVSFDSPLHF.

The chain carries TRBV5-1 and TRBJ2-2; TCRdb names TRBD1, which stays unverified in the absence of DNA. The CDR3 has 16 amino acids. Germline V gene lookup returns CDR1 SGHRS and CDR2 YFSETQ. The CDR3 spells CASSLQGTTNTGELFF. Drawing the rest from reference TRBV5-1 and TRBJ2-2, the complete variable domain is KAGVTQTPRYLIKTRGQQVTLSCSPISGHRSVSWYQQTPGQGLQFLFEYFSETQRNKGNFPGRFSGRQFSNSRSEMNVSTLELGDSALYLCASSLQGTTNTGELFFGEGSRLTVL.

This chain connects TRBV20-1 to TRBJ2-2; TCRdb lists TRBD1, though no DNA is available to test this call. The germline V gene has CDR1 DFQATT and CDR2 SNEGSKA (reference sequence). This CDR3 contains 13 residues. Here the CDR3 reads CSARGGDTGELFF.

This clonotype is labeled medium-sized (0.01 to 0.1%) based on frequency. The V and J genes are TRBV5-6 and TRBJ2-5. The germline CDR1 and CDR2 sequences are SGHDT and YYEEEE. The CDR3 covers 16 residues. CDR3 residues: CASSFWLGKEQETQYF.

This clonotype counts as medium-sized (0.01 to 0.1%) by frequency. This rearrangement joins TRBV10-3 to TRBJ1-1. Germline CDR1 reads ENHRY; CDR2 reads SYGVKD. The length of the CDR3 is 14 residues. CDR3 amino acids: CAISESGGGTEAFF.

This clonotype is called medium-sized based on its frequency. The CDR3 sequence is CAISDYTGYPSYEQYF. The J gene is TRBJ2-7, the V gene TRBV10-3; TCRdb picks TRBD1, but there is no DNA to check that call. This CDR3 is built from 16 residues. Germline V gene lookup returns CDR1 ENHRY and CDR2 SYGVKD.

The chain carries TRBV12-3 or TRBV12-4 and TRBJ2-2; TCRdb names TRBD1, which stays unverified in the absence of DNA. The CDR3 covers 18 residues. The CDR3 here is CASSPAGAQGLHTGELFF.

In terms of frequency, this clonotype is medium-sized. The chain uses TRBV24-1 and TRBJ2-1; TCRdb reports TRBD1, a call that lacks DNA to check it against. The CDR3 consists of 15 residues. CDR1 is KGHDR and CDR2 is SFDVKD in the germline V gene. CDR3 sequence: CATQGRESSYNEQFF.

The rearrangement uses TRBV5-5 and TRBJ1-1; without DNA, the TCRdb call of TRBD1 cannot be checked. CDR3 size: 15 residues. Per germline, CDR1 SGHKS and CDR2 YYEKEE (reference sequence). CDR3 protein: CASSLTGGGGTEAFF.